The 24 T cell receptor beta chains below all came from one sample that was sequenced in a study of T-cell reconstitution after alpha-beta-depleted transplantation in children. During its preparation, the TCRbeta library received unique molecular identifiers. TCRdb reanalysed the PCR reads using MiXCR and keeps one entry per CDR3 protein. The sample holds roughly 100,000 distinct CDR3 sequences, 5% to 6% seen once. This material consisted of PBMCs, mostly from graft donor cells, taken 60 days after TCRalphabeta/CD19-depleted stem cell transplant. Source of these receptors: a female patient aged 2-9 years who had a stem cell transplant for Fanconi anemia, so the T cells may come from the graft donor.

This clonotype showed up just a few times. This chain uses TRBV6-1 with TRBJ2-1; TRBD2 is a possible D gene (7 bases). Between the trimmed V and J ends, which lost 8 bases and 6 bases, there was a span of 17 bases. This CDR3 is built from 14 residues. Germline CDR1 and CDR2: MNHNS and SASEGT. The CDR3 region has the DNA TGTGCCAGCCGTGGGGGGGCCGTGGCCAATGAGCAGTTCTTC. Protein: CASRGGAVANEQFF.

This clonotype has ten or more counts. This chain links TRBV12-3 or TRBV12-4 with TRBJ2-2; D is unclear. CDR3 length: 14 residues. V dropped 2 bases and J dropped 1 base, with 5 bases sitting between them. The CDR3 protein is CASSLFLNTGELFF. CDR3 sequence (DNA): TGTGCCAGCAGTTTATTTCTGAACACCGGGGAGCTGTTTTTT.

The chain links TRBV11-2 to TRBJ2-1; D perhaps matches TRBD1 (6 bases). Between the trimmed V and J ends, which lost 5 bases and 4 bases, there was a span of 9 bases. The CDR3 extends over 13 amino acids. The germline V gene encodes CDR1 SGHAT and CDR2 FQNNGV. The CDR3 region is CASSPRGYNEQFF. The CDR3 nucleotides read TGTGCCAGCAGCCCGAGGGGGTACAATGAGCAGTTCTTC.

This clonotype occurred a few times. The chain employs TRBV5-1 and TRBJ1-6, with D possibly being TRBD1 (6 bases). Looked up from germline, CDR1 is SGHRS and CDR2 is YFSETQ. V dropped 0 bases and J dropped 6 bases, with 10 bases sitting between them. This CDR3 has 15 amino acids. CDR3 protein: CASSLEGDPNSPLHF. The DNA of the CDR3 is TGCGCCAGCAGCTTGGAGGGGGACCCTAATTCACCCCTCCACTTT.

Note on this clonotype: A much larger clone sits a single nucleotide away, making a read error possible. The chain joins TRBV5-1 to TRBJ2-7, with unresolved D. Germline assignment: CDR1 SGHRS and CDR2 YFSETQ. The CDR3 is 15 amino acids. For the CDR3, the DNA is TGCGCCAACAGCTTGGATGGTCGTGTCTCCTACGAGCAGTACTTC. This codes for CANSLDGRVSYEQYF.

This clonotype was detected a few times. The V gene is TRBV5-1, the J gene TRBJ1-4; D perhaps matches TRBD1 (5 bases). Per the germline V gene, CDR1 is SGHRS and CDR2 is YFSETQ. The CDR3 has 14 residues. The V and J ends lost 3 bases and 5 bases respectively, with 11 bases between them. DNA of the CDR3: TGCGCCAGCAGCTGGGACGGTTTAAATGAAAAACTGTTTTTT. Residues: CASSWDGLNEKLFF.

The chain links TRBV12-3 or TRBV12-4 to TRBJ2-7; 7 bases align to TRBD1. The ends lost 3 bases at V and 3 bases at J; junction bases unmatched: 8. The CDR3 runs 15 residues. In nucleotides, the CDR3 is TGTGCCAGCAGTTTGTCGGGCGACAGGGACTACGAGCAGTACTTC. As protein: CASSLSGDRDYEQYF.

This clonotype was seen at least ten times. The J gene is TRBJ1-1, the V gene TRBV30; no clear D gene. V lost 0 bases, J lost 8 bases, and 19 bases lay in between. This CDR3 is built from 15 residues. From germline, CDR1 is GTSNPN and CDR2 SVGIG (reference sequence). The CDR3 nucleotides read TGTGCCTGGAGTGTCCTAAATGCGAACCGAGACGAAGCTTTCTTT. It encodes CAWSVLNANRDEAFF.

Points on this clonotype: It may be a read error: a sequence one base away is much more abundant. This chain connects TRBV3-1 to TRBJ2-1; 7 nucleotides agree with TRBD2. CDR3 size: 17 residues. Germline V gene data show CDR1 as LGHDT and CDR2 as YNNKEL (reference sequence). The CDR3 spells CASCQDRRETSRNEQFF. The CDR3, as DNA: TGTGCCAGCTGCCAAGATCGGCGGGAGACTAGTCGCAATGAGCAGTTCTTC.

This clonotype was observed a handful of times. The gene calls are TRBV18 and TRBJ1-5, with 10 nucleotides matching TRBD1. The CDR3 is 15 amino acids. Germline CDR1 KGHSH, CDR2 LQKENI. With 0 bases clipped from V and 7 bases from J, the junction kept 3 bases outside the gene matches. CDR3: CASSPPGQGSQPQHF. The CDR3 DNA sequence: TGTGCCAGCTCACCACCGGGACAGGGGTCGCAGCCCCAGCATTTT.

This clonotype has more than one count but fewer than ten. The chain recombines TRBV28 with TRBJ2-7, with TRBD2 matching over 9 bases. V lost 5 bases to trimming and J lost 12 bases; unmatched junction nucleotides: 17. In germline, CDR1 is MDHEN, CDR2 SYDVKM. The CDR3 loop spans 15 amino acids. Written as DNA, the CDR3 is TGTGCCAGCAGTCCCGGGGCGGGGGGGCTCCCTCGATTGTACTTC. Protein sequence: CASSPGAGGLPRLYF.

The V and J genes are TRBV5-1 and TRBJ2-7, with 10 bases lining up with TRBD2. The CDR3 is 17 amino acids. Germline V gene lookup returns CDR1 SGHRS and CDR2 YFSETQ. V lost 0 bases to trimming and J lost 0 bases; unmatched junction nucleotides: 6. The CDR3 DNA follows: TGCGCCAGCAGCTTGGGGACTAGCGGCTACGCCTCCTACGAGCAGTACTTC. Translating gives CASSLGTSGYASYEQYF.

The sample holds many counts of this clonotype. This rearrangement joins TRBV14 to TRBJ2-2; 10 nucleotides agree with TRBD1. Losses at the gene ends were 1 base for V and 5 bases for J; bases not matched to a gene: 4. The CDR3 sequence is 16 residues long. Germline assignment: CDR1 SGHDN and CDR2 FVKESK. The CDR3 DNA follows: TGTGCCAGCAGCCAAGCGGACAGGGGGAGTACCGGGGAGCTGTTTTTT. As protein: CASSQADRGSTGELFF.

This clonotype was found many times. This sequence joins TRBV27 and TRBJ2-1, with a possible D match to TRBD2 (6 bases). The V end lost 3 bases, the J end lost 4 bases, and 13 bases lay between the germline ends. CDR1 MNHEY and CDR2 SMNVEV come from the germline V gene (reference sequence). This CDR3 has 15 residues. The CDR3 coding sequence is TGTGCCAGCAGTTTTCGGTGGGAGGTATACAATGAGCAGTTCTTC. It translates to CASSFRWEVYNEQFF.

This clonotype was observed a few times. V usage is TRBV5-1 and J usage is TRBJ2-2; D uncertain. The V gene's germline CDR1 is SGHRS and CDR2 YFSETQ. This CDR3 has 14 residues. Trimming took 4 bases from V and 6 from J, leaving 13 bases between them. Here the CDR3 reads CASSPDTYPGELFF. The CDR3 DNA follows: TGCGCCAGCAGCCCAGACACCTATCCCGGGGAGCTGTTTTTT.

This clonotype was observed many times. The genes are TRBV4-2 and TRBJ2-3; no clear D gene. The ends were cut back, 1 base at V and 3 bases at J, with 8 bases in the middle. Per germline, CDR1 LGHNA and CDR2 YNFKEQ. The CDR3 spans 14 residues. Here the CDR3 reads CASSQGGRTDTQYF. As DNA, the CDR3 is TGTGCCAGCAGCCAAGGAGGTCGGACAGATACGCAGTATTTT.

This clonotype was detected many times. The J gene is TRBJ2-1, the V gene TRBV7-9; 10 bases align to TRBD2. Per germline, CDR1 SEHNR and CDR2 FQNEAQ (reference sequence). Unmatched junction bases numbered 7, after V lost 5 bases and J lost 6 bases. This CDR3 spans 15 amino acids. The chain's CDR3 is CASSPFLAGANEQFF. CDR3 bases: TGTGCCAGCAGCCCTTTCCTAGCGGGAGCCAATGAGCAGTTCTTC.

This sequence joins TRBV28 and TRBJ2-1, with 7 bases lining up with TRBD2. The V and J ends lost 4 bases and 10 bases, in that order; junction bases with no gene match: 16. The CDR3 extends over 16 amino acids. Germline V gives CDR1 MDHEN, CDR2 SYDVKM. CDR3 sequence: CASSSLGGRALREQFF. The DNA of the CDR3 is TGTGCCAGCAGTTCACTAGGTGGGAGGGCCCTCCGCGAGCAGTTCTTC.

This clonotype was counted many times. The rearrangement uses TRBV28 and TRBJ2-7, with D possibly TRBD2 on 6 matching bases. The CDR3 loop spans 12 amino acids. Between the trimmed V and J ends, which lost 3 bases and 6 bases, there was a span of 9 bases. Germline V CDR1 and CDR2: MDHEN, SYDVKM. The chain's CDR3 is CASSFWGVEQYF. CDR3 coding DNA: TGTGCCAGCAGTTTCTGGGGGGTCGAGCAGTACTTC.

V usage is TRBV28 and J usage is TRBJ1-4; a weak D match, TRBD1 (6 bases). CDR3 length: 14 residues. Germline CDR1 reads MDHEN; CDR2 reads SYDVKM. V lost 2 bases, J lost 8 bases, and 12 bases lay in between. CDR3 protein: CASSLGGAGEKLFF. DNA for the CDR3: TGTGCCAGCAGTTTAGGGGGCGCAGGGGAAAAACTGTTTTTT.

This clonotype was seen repeatedly, ten times or more. The J gene is TRBJ2-7, the V gene TRBV4-2, with TRBD1 matching 10 bases. Per the germline V gene, CDR1 is LGHNA and CDR2 is YNFKEQ. There are 15 residues in the CDR3. J lost 0 bases, V lost 2 bases, and 1 base had no gene match. The CDR3 bases are TGTGCCAGCAGCCAACGACAGGGGGCCTCCTACGAGCAGTACTTC. This sequence encodes CASSQRQGASYEQYF.

In its sample, this clonotype was seen many times. This chain joins TRBV12-3 or TRBV12-4 and TRBJ2-7, with TRBD2 matching over 9 bases. J lost 4 bases, V lost 2 bases, and 12 bases had no gene match. CDR3 size: 17 residues. CDR3 DNA: TGTGCCAGCAGTTTATTGCGGGGGGGCGAGGTATCTTACGAGCAGTACTTC. It encodes CASSLLRGGEVSYEQYF.

This clonotype was seen at least ten times. The chain combines TRBV4-2 with TRBJ2-7; TRBD2 aligns across 11 bases. Trimming took 0 bases from V and 3 from J; bases not matched to a gene: 4. Germline V CDR1 and CDR2: LGHNA, YNFKEQ. This CDR3 has 16 amino acids. The CDR3 DNA sequence: TGTGCCAGCAGCCAAGAACTAGCGGGAGAGTACTACGAGCAGTACTTC. Encoded protein: CASSQELAGEYYEQYF.

There are many counts of this clonotype. The J gene is TRBJ2-2, the V gene TRBV7-6; weak D call: TRBD2 (5 bases). There are 15 residues in the CDR3. Germline CDR1 SGHVS, CDR2 FNYEAQ. Trimming shortened V by 1 base and J by 4 bases, and 10 bases separated the two germline ends. The CDR3 is CASSLGSGITGELFF. Written as DNA, the CDR3 is TGTGCCAGCAGCTTAGGTTCCGGGATCACCGGGGAGCTGTTTTTT. Using reference TRBV7-6 and TRBJ2-2 for the parts outside the CDR3, the full variable domain is GAGVSQSPRYKVTKRGQDVALRCDPISGHVSLYWYRQALGQGPEFLTYFNYEAQQDKSGLPNDRFSAERPEGSISTLTIQRTEQRDSAMYRCASSLGSGITGELFFGEGSRLTVL.